This T cell receptor beta chain was found in a study of early T cells in non-severe SARS-CoV-2 infection. Using its own MiXCR run on the 5' RACE reads, TCRdb lists one record per CDR3 protein. The sample holds about 64,000 distinct CDR3 sequences, less than 5.5% seen once. Per the germline V gene, CDR1 is SGHAT and CDR2 is FQNNGV. The CDR3 is made up of 15 amino acids. The V gene lost 2 bases and the J gene lost 3 bases, with 14 bases spanning the gap. This clonotype occurred many times. The clonotype was recovered from an adult who was a healthcare worker with PCR-confirmed SARS-CoV-2 infection or an uninfected control (not recorded which). The chain recombines TRBV11-2 with TRBJ2-7; D call uncertain. Material for sequencing was whole blood. This CDR3 is CASSLSAGSNYEQYF. CDR3 DNA sequence: TGTGCCAGCAGCTTAAGTGCCGGTAGCAACTACGAGCAGTACTTC.